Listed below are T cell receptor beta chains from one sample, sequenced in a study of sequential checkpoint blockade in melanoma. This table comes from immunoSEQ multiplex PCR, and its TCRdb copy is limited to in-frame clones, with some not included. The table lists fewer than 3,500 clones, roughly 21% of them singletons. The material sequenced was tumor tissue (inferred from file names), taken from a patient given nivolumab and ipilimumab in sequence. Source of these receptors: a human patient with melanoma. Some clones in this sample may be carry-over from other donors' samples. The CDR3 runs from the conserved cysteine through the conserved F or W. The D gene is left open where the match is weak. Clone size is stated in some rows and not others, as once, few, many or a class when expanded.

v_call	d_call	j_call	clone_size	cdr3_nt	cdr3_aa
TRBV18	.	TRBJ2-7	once	TGTGCCAGCTCGGTCGGGGCAGGGCAGTACGAGCAGTACTTC	CASSVGAGQYEQYF
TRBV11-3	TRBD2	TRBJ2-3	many	TGTGCCAGCAGCTTAGGGAGCGGGGGTGATACGCAGTATTTT	CASSLGSGGDTQYF
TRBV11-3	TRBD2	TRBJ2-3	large	TGTGCCAGCAGCCCCGGACTAGCGGGGGCCCGCACAGATACGCAGTATTTT	CASSPGLAGARTDTQYF
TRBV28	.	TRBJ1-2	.	TGTGCCAGCAGTTTAGCTGGAGTTTTCTATGGCTACACCTTC	CASSLAGVFYGYTF
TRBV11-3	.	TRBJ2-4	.	TGTGCCAGCAGCTTTTCGGCGGGCGTCAAAAACATTCAGTACTTC	CASSFSAGVKNIQYF
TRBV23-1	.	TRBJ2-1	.	TGCGCCAGCAGCTTAACGGATCACAATGAGCAGTTCTTC	CASSLTDHNEQFF
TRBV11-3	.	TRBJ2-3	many	TGTGCCAGCAGCACCGCCCCAGCCGACGATCCGCATACGCAGTATTTT	CASSTAPADDPHTQYF
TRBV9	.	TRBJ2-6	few	TGTGCCAGCACCTCTCTTGGTCCTCCGGTCTCTGGGGCCAACGTCCTGACTTTC	CASTSLGPPVSGANVLTF
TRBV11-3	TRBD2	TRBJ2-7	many	TGTGCCAGCAGACGACCGCTTACTAGCGGGGGGGCGAGAAATCCCGAGCAGTACTTC	CASRRPLTSGGARNPEQYF
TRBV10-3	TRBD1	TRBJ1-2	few	TGTGCCATCAGTGAGTCGGGACAGGGGATCTATGGCTACACCTTC	CAISESGQGIYGYTF
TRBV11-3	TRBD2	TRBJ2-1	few	TGTGCCAGCAGCCCTATAGCGGGGGGCTTCGGGGAGCAGTTCTTC	CASSPIAGGFGEQFF
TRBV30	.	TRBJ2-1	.	TGTGCCTGGAGTGTAACGAGGTACAATGAGCAGTTCTTC	CAWSVTRYNEQFF
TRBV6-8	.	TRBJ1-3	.	TGTGCCAGCAGTTACTCGATCGAGAGAGGAAACACCATATATTTT	CASSYSIERGNTIYF
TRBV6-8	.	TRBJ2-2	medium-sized	TGTGCCAGCAGTGACCAGGGTACCGGGGAGCTGTTTTTT	CASSDQGTGELFF
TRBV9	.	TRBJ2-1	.	TGTGCCAGCAGGCCCAGGGCAGGTAATGAGCAGTTCTTC	CASRPRAGNEQFF
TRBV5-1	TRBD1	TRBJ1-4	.	TGCGCCAGCAGCCAAGGACAGGGGGCAGTTGAAAAACTGTTTTTT	CASSQGQGAVEKLFF
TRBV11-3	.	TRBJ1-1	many	TGTGCCAGCAGCCCGGGAATTACGGGGGGCGCGGTGAACACTGAAGCTTTCTTT	CASSPGITGGAVNTEAFF
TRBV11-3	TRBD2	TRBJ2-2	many	TGTGCCAGCAGCTCGCGGACTAGCGTCGGCACCGGGGAGCTGTTTTTT	CASSSRTSVGTGELFF
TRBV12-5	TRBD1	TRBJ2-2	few	TGTGCCAGCACCTCATTAGGGACAGGGAAGCTCGGGGAGCTGTTTTTT	CASTSLGTGKLGELFF
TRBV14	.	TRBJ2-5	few	TGTGCCAGCAGCCAAGGTCTGGCGCAGACCCAGTACTTC	CASSQGLAQTQYF
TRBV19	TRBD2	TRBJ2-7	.	TGTGCCAGTGGTGGTGGAGCGGGGACCCTCTACGAGCAGTACTTC	CASGGGAGTLYEQYF
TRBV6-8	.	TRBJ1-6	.	TGTGCCAGCAGCTTTCAGGGGCATTCACCCCTCCACTTT	CASSFQGHSPLHF
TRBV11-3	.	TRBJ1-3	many	TGTGCCAGCAGCTTCCGACAGGCCTTCTCTGGAAACACCATATATTTT	CASSFRQAFSGNTIYF
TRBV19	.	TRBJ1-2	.	TGTGCCACCACGGGGGGGAGCGGCTACACCTTC	CATTGGSGYTF
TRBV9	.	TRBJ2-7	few	TGTGCCAGCAGCGTAGCTCCCGGCTCAGGGTACGAGCAGTACTTC	CASSVAPGSGYEQYF
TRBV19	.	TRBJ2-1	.	TGTGCCAGTAGTATAGCCTTCGCGGGAACATACAATGAGCAGTTCTTC	CASSIAFAGTYNEQFF
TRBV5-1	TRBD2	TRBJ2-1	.	TGCGCCACCACAAGCGGGGGGGCAATCAATGAGCAGTTCTTC	CATTSGGAINEQFF
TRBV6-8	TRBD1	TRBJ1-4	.	TGTGCCAGCAGTTACGGACAGGGAAACGAAAAACTGTTTTTT	CASSYGQGNEKLFF
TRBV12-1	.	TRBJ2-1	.	TGTGCCAGCGTGTCCCAGCGGGGGTCCTACAATGAGCAGTTCTTC	CASVSQRGSYNEQFF
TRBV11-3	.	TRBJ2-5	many	TGTGCCAGCAGCCCACCGCAGGGCTCGACAAAGGAGACCCAGTACTTC	CASSPPQGSTKETQYF
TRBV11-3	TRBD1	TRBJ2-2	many	TGTGCCAGCAGGAACAGGGGGAACACCGGGGAGCTGTTTTTT	CASRNRGNTGELFF
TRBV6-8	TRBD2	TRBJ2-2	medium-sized	TGTGCCAGCAGTTACTCAGCGGGGGACCACACCGGGGAGCTGTTTTTT	CASSYSAGDHTGELFF
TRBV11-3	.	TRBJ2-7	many	TGTGCCAGCAGCTTGGCCAGTGGGGCCCCCTCCTACGAGCAGTACTTC	CASSLASGAPSYEQYF
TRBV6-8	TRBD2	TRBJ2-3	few	TGTGCCAGCACTTTAGCGGGGCCCTTACATACGCAGTATTTT	CASTLAGPLHTQYF
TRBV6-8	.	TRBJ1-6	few	TGTGCCAGCAGAGACAGTCCAAATTCACCCCTCCACTTT	CASRDSPNSPLHF
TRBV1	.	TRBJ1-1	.	TGCGCCAGCAGCCACCCAGGGAGTACTGAAGCTTTCTTT	CASSHPGSTEAFF
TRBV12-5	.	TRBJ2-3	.	TGTGCCAGCATGGATCGTACTAGCACAGATACGCAGTATTTT	CASMDRTSTDTQYF
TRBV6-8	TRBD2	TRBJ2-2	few	TGTGCCAGCAGTTCGGGACTAGCGCGCACCGGGGAGCTGTTTTTT	CASSSGLARTGELFF
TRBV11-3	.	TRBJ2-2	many	TGTGCCAGCAGCTTGGACCCGGGATCGAACACCGGGGAGCTGTTTTTT	CASSLDPGSNTGELFF
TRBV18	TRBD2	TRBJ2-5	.	TGTGCCAGCTCAACGGGACTAGCGGGGGGGCCGAGAGGAGAGACCCAGTACTTC	CASSTGLAGGPRGETQYF
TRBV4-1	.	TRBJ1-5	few	TGCGCCAGCAGCCAAGAGGAAGGGAGCAATCAGCCCCAGCATTTT	CASSQEEGSNQPQHF
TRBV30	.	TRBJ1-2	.	TGTGCCTGGAGTGTCGGACACCTCTATGGCTACACCTTC	CAWSVGHLYGYTF
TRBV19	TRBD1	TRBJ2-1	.	TGTGCCAGCCGCCGGACAGGGGGTAACAATGAGCAGTTCTTC	CASRRTGGNNEQFF
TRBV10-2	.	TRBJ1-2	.	TGCGCCAGCAGTGACTCCAGGGGCTATGGCTACACCTTC	CASSDSRGYGYTF
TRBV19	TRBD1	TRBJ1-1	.	TGTGCCAGTAGTATTGGCAGGGGGGGTACTGAAGCTTTCTTT	CASSIGRGGTEAFF
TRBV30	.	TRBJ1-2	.	TGTGCCTGGAGGACCGACTCGCGCTATGGCTACACCTTC	CAWRTDSRYGYTF
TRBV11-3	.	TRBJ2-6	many	TGTGCCAGCAGCCTACGCTCTGGGGCCAACGTCCTGACTTTC	CASSLRSGANVLTF
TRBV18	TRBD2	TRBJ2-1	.	TGTGCCAGCTCACCCGGGGGGGTATACAATGAGCAGTTCTTC	CASSPGGVYNEQFF
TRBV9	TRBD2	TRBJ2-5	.	TGTGCCAGCAGCGTCTCCGGACTAGCGGATCAAGAGACCCAGTACTTC	CASSVSGLADQETQYF
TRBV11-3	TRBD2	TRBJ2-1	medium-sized	TGTGCCAGCAGCTCCGGTGGGGGGGTTTCTAGTGAGCAGTTCTTC	CASSSGGGVSSEQFF
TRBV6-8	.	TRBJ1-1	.	TGTGCCAGCAGTGCAGCCGAGAACACTGAAGCTTTCTTT	CASSAAENTEAFF
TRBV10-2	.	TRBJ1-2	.	TGCGCCAGCAGGGATTCTGTGGGGGTCACCGACTTC	CASRDSVGVTDF